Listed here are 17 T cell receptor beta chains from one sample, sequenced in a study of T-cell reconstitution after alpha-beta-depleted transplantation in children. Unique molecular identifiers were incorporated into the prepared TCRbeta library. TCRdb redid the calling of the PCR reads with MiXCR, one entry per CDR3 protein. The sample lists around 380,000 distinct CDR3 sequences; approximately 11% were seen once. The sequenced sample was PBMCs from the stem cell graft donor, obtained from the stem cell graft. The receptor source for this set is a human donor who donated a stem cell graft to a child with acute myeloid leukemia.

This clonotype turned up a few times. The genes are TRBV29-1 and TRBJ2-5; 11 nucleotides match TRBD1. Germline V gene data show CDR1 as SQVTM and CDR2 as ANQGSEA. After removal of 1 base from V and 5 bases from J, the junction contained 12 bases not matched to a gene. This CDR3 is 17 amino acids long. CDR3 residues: CSVEGLRTGGSLETQYF. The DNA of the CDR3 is TGCAGCGTTGAAGGACTTCGGACAGGGGGCAGCTTGGAGACCCAGTACTTC.

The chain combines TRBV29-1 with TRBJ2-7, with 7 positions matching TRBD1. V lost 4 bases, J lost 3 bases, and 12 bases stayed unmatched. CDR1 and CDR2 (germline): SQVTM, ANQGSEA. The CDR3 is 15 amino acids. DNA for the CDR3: TGCAGCGTTGTGGCCGCGGGCAGGGGGTACTACGAGCAGTACTTC. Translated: CSVVAAGRGYYEQYF.

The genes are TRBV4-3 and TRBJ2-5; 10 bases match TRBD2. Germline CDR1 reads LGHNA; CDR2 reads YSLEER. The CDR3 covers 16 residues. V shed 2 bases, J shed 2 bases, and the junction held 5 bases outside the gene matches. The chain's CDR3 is CASSQTKREGQETQYF. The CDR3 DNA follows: TGCGCCAGCAGCCAAACTAAGCGGGAGGGTCAAGAGACCCAGTACTTC.

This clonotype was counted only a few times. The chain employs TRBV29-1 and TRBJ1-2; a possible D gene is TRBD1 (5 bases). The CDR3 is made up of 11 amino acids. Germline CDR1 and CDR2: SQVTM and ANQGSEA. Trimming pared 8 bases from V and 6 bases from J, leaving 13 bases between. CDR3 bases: TGCAGCTCCGGCGGGGGGGATGGCTACACCTTC. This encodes CSSGGGDGYTF. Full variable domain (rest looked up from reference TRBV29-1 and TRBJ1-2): SAVISQKPSRDICQRGTSLTIQCQVDSQVTMMFWYRQQPGQSLTLIATANQGSEATYESGFVIDKFPISRPNLTFSTLTVSNMSPEDSSIYLCSSGGGDGYTFGSGTRLTVV.

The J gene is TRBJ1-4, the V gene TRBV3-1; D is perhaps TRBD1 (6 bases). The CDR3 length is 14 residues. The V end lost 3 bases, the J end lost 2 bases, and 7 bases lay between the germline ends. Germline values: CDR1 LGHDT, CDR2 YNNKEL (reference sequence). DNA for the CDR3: TGTGCCAGCAGCCAGCAGGGGACTAATGAAAAACTGTTTTTT. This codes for CASSQQGTNEKLFF.

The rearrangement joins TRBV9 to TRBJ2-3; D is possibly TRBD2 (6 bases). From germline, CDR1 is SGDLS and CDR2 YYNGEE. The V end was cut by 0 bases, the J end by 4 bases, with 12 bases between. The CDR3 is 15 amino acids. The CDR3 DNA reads TGTGCCAGCAGCGTAGCGGGGGACGACGCAGATACGCAGTATTTT. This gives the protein CASSVAGDDADTQYF.

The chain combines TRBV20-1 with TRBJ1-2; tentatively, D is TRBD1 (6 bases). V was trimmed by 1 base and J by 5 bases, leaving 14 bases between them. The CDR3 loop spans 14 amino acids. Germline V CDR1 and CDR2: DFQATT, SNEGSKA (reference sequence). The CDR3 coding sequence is TGCAGTGCTAGAGCAACAGGGTTGGAGTATGGCTACACCTTC. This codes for CSARATGLEYGYTF.

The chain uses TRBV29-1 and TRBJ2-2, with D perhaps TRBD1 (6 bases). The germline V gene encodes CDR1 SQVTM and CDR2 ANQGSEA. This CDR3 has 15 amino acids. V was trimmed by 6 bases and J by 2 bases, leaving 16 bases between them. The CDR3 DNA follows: TGCAGCGTGCCGATAGGGGGAATAAACACCGGGGAGCTGTTTTTT. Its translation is CSVPIGGINTGELFF.

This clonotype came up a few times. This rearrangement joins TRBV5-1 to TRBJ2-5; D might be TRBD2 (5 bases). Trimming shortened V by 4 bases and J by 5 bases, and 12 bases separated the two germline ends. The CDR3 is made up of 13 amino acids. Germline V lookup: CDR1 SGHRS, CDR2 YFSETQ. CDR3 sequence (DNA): TGCGCCAGCAGCCGGGGTGGGGTTGAGACCCAGTACTTC. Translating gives CASSRGGVETQYF.

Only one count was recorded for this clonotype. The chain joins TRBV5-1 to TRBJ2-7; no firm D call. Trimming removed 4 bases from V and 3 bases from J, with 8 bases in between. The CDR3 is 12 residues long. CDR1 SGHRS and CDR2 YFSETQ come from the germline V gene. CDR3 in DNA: TGCGCCAGCAGCCTAAACGTCTACGAGCAGTACTTC. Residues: CASSLNVYEQYF.

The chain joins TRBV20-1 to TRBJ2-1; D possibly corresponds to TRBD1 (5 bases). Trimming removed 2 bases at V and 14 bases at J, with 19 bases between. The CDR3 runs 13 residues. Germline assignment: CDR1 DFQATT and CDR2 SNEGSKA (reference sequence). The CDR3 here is CSARLLGSVQEFF. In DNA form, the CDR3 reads TGCAGTGCTAGACTTTTGGGCTCCGTACAGGAGTTCTTC.

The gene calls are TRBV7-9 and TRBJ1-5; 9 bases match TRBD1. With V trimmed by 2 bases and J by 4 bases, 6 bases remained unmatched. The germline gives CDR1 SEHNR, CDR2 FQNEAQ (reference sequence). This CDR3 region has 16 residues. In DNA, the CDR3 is TGTGCCAGCAGCTTATTTGGACAGGGGCTTAATCAGCCCCAGCATTTT. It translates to CASSLFGQGLNQPQHF.

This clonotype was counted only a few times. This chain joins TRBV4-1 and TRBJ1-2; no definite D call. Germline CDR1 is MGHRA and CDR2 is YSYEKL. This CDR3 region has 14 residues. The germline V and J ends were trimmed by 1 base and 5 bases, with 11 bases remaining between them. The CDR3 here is CASSQGPQKYGYTF. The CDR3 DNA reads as TGCGCCAGCAGCCAAGGTCCGCAGAAATATGGCTACACCTTC.

The CDR3 nucleotides read TGTGCCGCCCGGACAGGGGGCAGGAGCACTGAAGCTTTCTTT. Translating it yields CAARTGGRSTEAFF. The gene calls are TRBV15 and TRBJ1-1; 11 positions agree with TRBD1. The trim removed 11 bases at V and 4 bases at J, leaving 9 bases unmatched. The CDR3 is made up of 14 amino acids. CDR1 LNHNV and CDR2 YYDKDF come from the germline V gene (reference sequence).

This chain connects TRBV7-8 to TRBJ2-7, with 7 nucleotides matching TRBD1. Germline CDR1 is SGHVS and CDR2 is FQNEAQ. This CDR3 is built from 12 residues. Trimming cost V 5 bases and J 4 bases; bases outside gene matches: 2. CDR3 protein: CASSQTGYEQYV. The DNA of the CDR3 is TGTGCCAGCAGCCAGACAGGGTACGAGCAGTACGTC.

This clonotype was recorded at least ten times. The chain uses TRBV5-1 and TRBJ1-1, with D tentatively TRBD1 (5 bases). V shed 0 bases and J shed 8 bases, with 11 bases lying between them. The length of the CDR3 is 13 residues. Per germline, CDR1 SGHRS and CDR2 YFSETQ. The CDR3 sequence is CASSLAGGLEAFF. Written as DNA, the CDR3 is TGCGCCAGCAGCTTGGCGGGGGGTTTGGAAGCTTTCTTT.

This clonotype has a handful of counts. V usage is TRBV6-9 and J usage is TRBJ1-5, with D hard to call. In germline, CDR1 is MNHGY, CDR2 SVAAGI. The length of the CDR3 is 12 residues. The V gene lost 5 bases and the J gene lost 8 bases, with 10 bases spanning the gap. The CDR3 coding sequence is TGTGCCAGCAGTAGATGCATTAAGCCCCAGCATTTT. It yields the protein CASSRCIKPQHF.